Following are 21 T cell receptor beta chains from one sample sequenced in a study of monozygotic twins with inflammatory bowel disease. TCRdb re-called the 5' RACE reads and catalogs CDR3 proteins one per entry, DNA excluded. The listing records 440,000 or so distinct CDR3 sequences. Sequencing was done on a sample of blood. Source of these receptors: a human donor with ulcerative colitis or Crohn's disease, or a healthy co-twin of an affected twin (not recorded which).

The chain uses TRBV3-1 and TRBJ2-7; lacking DNA, the TRBD2 call made by TCRdb goes unchecked. CDR1 and CDR2 (germline): LGHDT, YNNKEL (reference sequence). This CDR3 is 15 amino acids long. CDR3: CASSPLAGGLYEQYF.

The CDR3 here is CASSSTGRADTQYF. The chain couples TRBV7-3 to TRBJ2-3; with no DNA, the TCRdb D assignment of TRBD2 cannot be verified. The germline V gene has CDR1 SGHTA and CDR2 FQGTGA. This CDR3 is 14 amino acids long. The entire variable domain, with the rest obtained from reference TRBV7-3 and TRBJ2-3, is as follows: GAGVSQTPSNKVTEKGKYVELRCDPISGHTALYWYRQSLGQGPEFLIYFQGTGAADDSGLPNDRFFAVRPEGSVSTLKIQRTERGDSAVYLCASSSTGRADTQYFGPGTRLTVL.

V and J are TRBV10-3 and TRBJ1-1; the D gene TCRdb calls, TRBD1, cannot be checked with no DNA. This CDR3 region has 16 residues. Germline CDR1 reads ENHRY; CDR2 reads SYGVKD. CDR3: CAISEAKGGWGTEAFF.

This rearrangement joins TRBV4-2 to TRBJ2-1; TCRdb lists TRBD2, though no DNA is available to test this call. This CDR3 region has 15 residues. CDR1 is LGHNA, CDR2 YNFKEQ, per germline. CDR3 protein: CASSQAGTGYNEQFF.

The V and J genes are TRBV6-5 and TRBJ2-1; TCRdb's D gene call, TRBD2, goes unchecked for lack of DNA. The CDR3 runs 14 residues. Germline loops: CDR1 MNHEY, CDR2 SVGAGI. This CDR3 reads CASSTPGLTNEQFF.

This chain links TRBV6-2 or TRBV6-3 with TRBJ2-1; the TRBD2 assignment by TCRdb is unverifiable without DNA. The CDR3 is 16 amino acids. The germline CDR1 and CDR2 sequences are MNHEY and SVGEGT. This CDR3 reads CASSYGTTGSYNEQFF.

The chain employs TRBV7-9 and TRBJ2-1; TCRdb calls TRBD2, which cannot be checked without DNA. This CDR3 is 16 amino acids long. Per germline, CDR1 SEHNR and CDR2 FQNEAQ (reference sequence). CDR3 residues: CASTASGGAIGNEQFF.

The chain has TRBV12-3 or TRBV12-4 and TRBJ2-1; the D gene TCRdb calls, TRBD1, cannot be checked with no DNA. The CDR3 spans 13 residues. Here the CDR3 reads CASSLNRNNEQFF.

The V call is TRBV12-3 or TRBV12-4, the J call TRBJ1-3; TCRdb's assignment of TRBD1 cannot be checked, as there is no DNA. This CDR3 is 14 amino acids long. The CDR3 spells CASSLGDPGNTIYF.

CDR3 region: CSVAEGETQYF. The chain joins TRBV29-1 to TRBJ2-5; TCRdb's D gene call, TRBD1, goes unchecked for lack of DNA. Germline CDR1 SQVTM, CDR2 ANQGSEA. The CDR3 has 11 residues.

This chain uses TRBV5-1 with TRBJ2-1; TCRdb lists TRBD2, though no DNA is available to test this call. The CDR3 has 17 residues. The germline V gene encodes CDR1 SGHRS and CDR2 YFSETQ. CDR3 residues: CASSLEGLAGWIDEQFF.

V usage is TRBV11-2 and J usage is TRBJ2-1; TCRdb designates TRBD2, a call that cannot be tested without DNA. The CDR3 contains 21 residues. Germline V CDR1 and CDR2: SGHAT, FQNNGV. This CDR3 is CASSLDDGSAGLRYSYNEQFF.

This sequence joins TRBV19 and TRBJ2-7; TCRdb lists TRBD1, though no DNA is available to test this call. CDR1 is LNHDA and CDR2 is SQIVND in the germline V gene (reference sequence). The CDR3 covers 14 residues. This chain's CDR3 is CASSGGQGTGEQYF.

The chain employs TRBV3-1 and TRBJ1-1. The CDR3 spans 12 residues. Germline V CDR1 and CDR2: LGHDT, YNNKEL (reference sequence). The CDR3 sequence is CASSQKGTEAFF.

CDR3 residues: CASSPFRDFPNNEQFF. V gene TRBV25-1 combines with J gene TRBJ2-1; TCRdb designates TRBD1, a call that cannot be tested without DNA. Germline-derived CDR1 and CDR2 are MGHDK and SYGVNS. The CDR3 extends over 16 amino acids.

This sequence joins TRBV7-7 and TRBJ1-3. The V gene's germline CDR1 is SSHAT and CDR2 FNYEAQ (reference sequence). The CDR3 is 18 amino acids. The CDR3 loop reads CASSLSPFPGGPGNTIYF.

The V call is TRBV7-9, the J call TRBJ2-5. Germline CDR1 and CDR2: SEHNR and FQNEAQ (reference sequence). The CDR3 loop spans 13 amino acids. The CDR3 here is CASSPYHLETQYF. The full variable domain, its missing parts supplied by reference TRBV7-9 and TRBJ2-5, is DTGVSQNPRHKITKRGQNVTFRCDPISEHNRLYWYRQTLGQGPEFLTYFQNEAQLEKSRLLSDRFSAERPKGSFSTLEIQRTEQGDSAMYLCASSPYHLETQYFGPGTRLLVL.

The V and J genes are TRBV6-5 and TRBJ1-1. This CDR3 is 11 amino acids long. Germline V gene sequence: CDR1 MNHEY, CDR2 SVGAGI. CDR3 amino acids: CASTRNTEAFF.

The rearrangement links TRBV19 to TRBJ1-5; with no DNA, the TCRdb D assignment of TRBD1 cannot be verified. The CDR3 consists of 15 residues. The germline V gene has CDR1 LNHDA and CDR2 SQIVND (reference sequence). Here the CDR3 reads CASTTTGRSNQPQHF.

CDR3 loop: CASSLGHRAGGELFF. V is TRBV12-3 or TRBV12-4 and J is TRBJ2-2; the D gene TCRdb calls, TRBD1, cannot be checked with no DNA. CDR3 length: 15 residues.

The CDR3 protein is CASSELGGHTPRETQYF. The gene calls are TRBV25-1 and TRBJ2-5; with no DNA, the TCRdb D assignment of TRBD1 cannot be verified. Germline V gene lookup returns CDR1 MGHDK and CDR2 SYGVNS. This CDR3 comprises 17 residues.